The 26 T cell receptor beta chains below were found in one sample sequenced in a study of T cell changes during pregnancy in multiple sclerosis. Generated by immunoSEQ multiplex PCR, the TCRdb table keeps only in-frame clones and is missing some. This table holds 48,000 or so clones, approximately 85% found once. The sample here was CD4+ T cells from peripheral blood mononuclear cells, taken in the second trimester of pregnancy. The receptors originated from a female donor with multiple sclerosis, enrolled in a pregnancy study.

The chain uses TRBV5-1 and TRBJ2-7, with 7 bases matching TRBD2. V lost 7 bases and J lost 7; bases outside the gene matches: 14. Germline V gives CDR1 SGHRS, CDR2 YFSETQ. The CDR3 runs 14 residues. This CDR3 reads CASSPERGKPEQYF. In DNA, the CDR3 is TGCGCCAGCTCCCCCGAGCGGGGCAAACCTGAGCAGTACTTC.

The chain uses TRBV5-6 and TRBJ2-3; 8 nucleotides line up with TRBD2. Germline V gives CDR1 SGHDT, CDR2 YYEEEE. V shed 2 bases, J shed 1 base, and the junction held 6 bases outside the gene matches. This CDR3 comprises 16 residues. CDR3: CASSLFLLAGTDTQYF. CDR3 coding DNA: TGTGCCAGCAGCTTATTTTTACTAGCGGGCACAGATACGCAGTATTTT.

The chain recombines TRBV7-9 with TRBJ2-7, with D possibly matching TRBD2 (6 bases). Germline CDR1 reads SEHNR; CDR2 reads FQNEAQ (reference sequence). The CDR3 spans 17 residues. V shed 5 bases and J shed 2 bases, with 22 bases lying between them. The CDR3 reads CASSPHQVVREAYEQYF. The CDR3 DNA follows: TGTGCCAGCAGCCCACACCAGGTGGTGAGGGAGGCCTACGAGCAGTACTTC.

Points on this clone: As the CDR3 is not closed by the conserved phenylalanine or tryptophan, this likely results from a read error. V is TRBV27 and J is TRBJ1-2; D is unclear. V was pared by 3 bases and J by 7 bases, with 12 bases between. Per germline, CDR1 MNHEY and CDR2 SMNVEV (reference sequence). The CDR3 totals 13 residues. The CDR3, as DNA: TGTGCCAGCAGTTTCCCGGAGGGCGTTGGCTACACCCTC. Translated, it gives CASSFPEGVGYTL.

This chain links TRBV7-8 with TRBJ2-1; 7 bases align to TRBD2. V lost 6 bases to trimming and J lost 6 bases; unmatched junction nucleotides: 11. This CDR3 contains 15 residues. The V gene's germline CDR1 is SGHVS and CDR2 FQNEAQ. CDR3 amino acids: CASSSGAGVGNEQFF. The DNA of the CDR3 is TGTGCCAGCAGTTCCGGTGCGGGAGTGGGCAATGAGCAGTTCTTC. The entire variable domain, with the rest obtained from reference TRBV7-8 and TRBJ2-1, is as follows: GAGVSQSPRYKVAKRGQDVALRCDPISGHVSLFWYQQALGQGPEFLTYFQNEAQLDKSGLPSDRFFAERPEGSVSTLKIQRTQQEDSAVYLCASSSGAGVGNEQFFGPGTRLTVL.

The J gene is TRBJ2-3, the V gene TRBV4-1; 8 bases align to TRBD1. Trimming took 3 bases from V and 6 from J; bases not matched to a gene: 8. Germline CDR1 and CDR2: MGHRA and YSYEKL. The length of the CDR3 is 15 residues. This CDR3 reads CASSQNRGEVDTQYF. In DNA, the CDR3 is TGCGCCAGCAGCCAGAACAGGGGGGAGGTGGATACGCAGTATTTT.

The J gene is TRBJ1-1, the V gene TRBV30, with D tentatively TRBD1 (5 bases). CDR1 and CDR2 (germline): GTSNPN, SVGIG (reference sequence). The CDR3 length is 15 residues. V was shortened by 7 bases and J by 0 bases, with 18 bases between the two germline ends. CDR3 sequence reads: CAFSGVGRMNTEAFF. The DNA for the CDR3 is TGTGCCTTCTCGGGGGTAGGACGGATGAACACTGAAGCTTTCTTT. Looking up the rest from reference TRBV30 and TRBJ1-1 gives the full variable domain: SQTIHQWPATLVQPVGSPLSLECTVEGTSNPNLYWYRQAAGRGLQLLFYSVGIGQISSEVPQNLSASRPQDRQFILSSKKLLLSDSGFYLCAFSGVGRMNTEAFFGQGTRLTVV.

V and J are TRBV9 and TRBJ2-3; 8 nucleotides match TRBD2. Unmatched junction bases numbered 8, after V lost 4 bases and J lost 4 bases. Germline values: CDR1 SGDLS, CDR2 YYNGEE. This CDR3 has 15 residues. The CDR3 DNA is TGTGCCAGCAGCCGATCGGGAGGGCCGGCAGATACGCAGTATTTT. Protein: CASSRSGGPADTQYF.

The genes are TRBV4-3 and TRBJ2-4; TRBD1 matches at 7 bases. The CDR3 length is 16 residues. The germline gives CDR1 LGHNA, CDR2 YSLEER. The ends lost 0 bases at V and 6 bases at J; junction bases unmatched: 8. The CDR3 is CASSQEGQRNSNIQYF. For the CDR3, the DNA is TGCGCCAGCAGCCAAGAGGGACAGAGAAATTCAAACATTCAGTACTTC.

The gene calls are TRBV21-1 and TRBJ1-2; whether TRBD1, the table's D call, matches the DNA was not checked. TRBV21-1 is annotated as a pseudogene. This CDR3 has 18 amino acids. CDR3: CASSTSYDRARTNYGYTF. CDR3 DNA: TGTGCCAGCAGCACTTCATACGACAGAGCCCGCACTAACTATGGCTACACCTTC.

The V gene is TRBV28, the J gene TRBJ2-2; 7 bases are shared with TRBD2. J lost 2 bases, V lost 9 bases, and 12 bases had no gene match. CDR1 is MDHEN, CDR2 SYDVKM, per germline. CDR3 length equals 16 residues. The CDR3 DNA is TGTGCCAGTCTGGACACCACTAGCGCTAACACCGGGGAGCTGTTTTTT. This translates into CASLDTTSANTGELFF.

This clone was observed a handful of times. The chain has TRBV19 and TRBJ1-1, with D unresolved. Germline lookup yields CDR1 LNHDA and CDR2 SQIVND (reference sequence). Trimming pared 7 bases from V and 0 bases from J, leaving 12 bases between. The CDR3 consists of 14 residues. The CDR3 bases are TGTGCCAGTACCGATACAGTCTTGAACACTGAAGCTTTCTTT. Residues: CASTDTVLNTEAFF. The whole variable domain, filled in from reference TRBV19 and TRBJ1-1, reads DGGITQSPKYLFRKEGQNVTLSCEQNLNHDAMYWYRQDPGQGLRLIYYSQIVNDFQKGDIAEGYSVSREKKESFPLTVTSAQKNPTAFYLCASTDTVLNTEAFFGQGTRLTVV.

The rearrangement uses TRBV19 and TRBJ1-5; D unresolved. V lost 3 bases and J 0 bases, leaving 6 bases between the germline ends. This CDR3 comprises 14 residues. The germline CDR1 and CDR2 sequences are LNHDA and SQIVND (reference sequence). The CDR3 coding sequence is TGTGCCAGTAGTATGTATTATAGCAATCAGCCCCAGCATTTT. Translation: CASSMYYSNQPQHF.

This rearrangement joins TRBV11-1 to TRBJ2-1; TRBD2 is a possible D gene (5 bases). This CDR3 spans 14 amino acids. Germline V gene lookup returns CDR1 SGHAT and CDR2 FQDESV (reference sequence). V shed 6 bases and J shed 4 bases, with 13 bases lying between them. The CDR3 sequence: CASRWTDKYNEQFF. CDR3 DNA: TGTGCCAGCAGGTGGACTGATAAGTACAATGAGCAGTTCTTC.

V is TRBV25-1 and J is TRBJ2-5; no clear D gene. From germline, CDR1 is MGHDK and CDR2 SYGVNS. This CDR3 spans 12 amino acids. V dropped 5 bases and J dropped 0 bases, with 4 bases sitting between them. Here the CDR3 reads CASSPYQETQYF. The CDR3 DNA reads as TGTGCCAGCAGTCCGTACCAAGAGACCCAGTACTTC.

This clone was detected once. The chain has TRBV28 and TRBJ2-5; 7 bases fit TRBD1. Germline CDR1 and CDR2: MDHEN and SYDVKM. V lost 6 bases and J lost 5; bases outside the gene matches: 9. The CDR3 runs 14 residues. Here the CDR3 reads CASRPTGPDETQYF. The CDR3 region has the DNA TGTGCCAGCAGACCGACAGGGCCTGACGAGACCCAGTACTTC.

The chain uses TRBV7-9 and TRBJ1-5; D call uncertain. Looked up from germline, CDR1 is SEHNR and CDR2 is FQNEAQ (reference sequence). CDR3 length: 12 residues. Trimming took 3 bases from V and 5 from J, leaving 5 bases between them. This CDR3 is CASSFSDQPQHF. The CDR3 DNA sequence: TGTGCCAGCAGCTTTTCCGATCAGCCCCAGCATTTT.

V and J are TRBV4-3 and TRBJ2-4; 7 nucleotides match TRBD2. Trimming took 0 bases from V and 8 from J; bases not matched to a gene: 4. The CDR3 sequence is 14 residues long. Germline CDR1 LGHNA, CDR2 YSLEER. CDR3: CASSQEWGGDIQYF. CDR3 sequence (DNA): TGCGCCAGCAGCCAAGAGTGGGGGGGGGACATTCAGTACTTC.

The chain carries TRBV5-6 and TRBJ1-5; the match to TRBD1 covers 11 bases. With V trimmed by 2 bases and J by 7 bases, 8 bases remained unmatched. The CDR3 consists of 16 residues. Germline assignment: CDR1 SGHDT and CDR2 YYEEEE. CDR3 residues: CASSFSFGQGAQPQHF. CDR3 DNA sequence: TGTGCCAGCAGCTTTTCGTTCGGACAGGGGGCACAGCCCCAGCATTTT. Looking up the rest from reference TRBV5-6 and TRBJ1-5 gives the full variable domain: DAGVTQSPTHLIKTRGQQVTLRCSPKSGHDTVSWYQQALGQGPQFIFQYYEEEERQRGNFPDRFSGHQFPNYSSELNVNALLLGDSALYLCASSFSFGQGAQPQHFGDGTRLSIL.

V usage is TRBV7-9 and J usage is TRBJ2-7, with D unclear. V was shortened by 4 bases and J by 1 base, with 8 bases between the two germline ends. The CDR3 is 13 residues long. Germline lookup yields CDR1 SEHNR and CDR2 FQNEAQ (reference sequence). CDR3 region: CASSSPGSYEQYF. The CDR3 DNA is TGTGCCAGCAGCTCCCCAGGTTCCTACGAGCAGTACTTC.

The V call is TRBV7-9, the J call TRBJ1-1; D ambiguous. With 2 bases removed from V and 10 bases from J, the gap between germline ends came to 20 bases. This CDR3 spans 15 amino acids. CDR1 and CDR2 (germline): SEHNR, FQNEAQ (reference sequence). The CDR3 here is CASSLKYPGGPGAFF. The CDR3 region has the DNA TGTGCCAGCAGCTTAAAGTACCCCGGCGGGCCAGGAGCTTTCTTT.

V is TRBV27 and J is TRBJ1-5; D is perhaps TRBD1 (6 bases). The CDR3 has 13 residues. The V end was cut by 4 bases, the J end by 5 bases, with 9 bases between. Germline V gives CDR1 MNHEY, CDR2 SMNVEV (reference sequence). The CDR3 loop is CASSSQGYQPQHF. The DNA of the CDR3 is TGTGCCAGCAGTTCTCAGGGGTATCAGCCCCAGCATTTT.

The genes are TRBV5-8 and TRBJ2-7, with a possible D match to TRBD2 (6 bases). Trimming pared 7 bases from V and 0 bases from J, leaving 14 bases between. Germline-derived CDR1 and CDR2 are SGHTS and YDEGEE. The CDR3 contains 14 residues. The CDR3 sequence is CASLRGFSSYEQYF. The DNA of the CDR3 is TGTGCCAGCCTGCGGGGTTTTAGCTCCTACGAGCAGTACTTC.

The gene calls are TRBV11-2 and TRBJ1-1, with D possibly TRBD1 on 6 matching bases. The germline gives CDR1 SGHAT, CDR2 FQNNGV. CDR3 length: 14 amino acids. The V end was cut by 4 bases, the J end by 4 bases, with 13 bases between. The CDR3 spells CASSWEGTPTEAFF. CDR3 coding DNA: TGTGCCAGCAGCTGGGAGGGGACACCCACTGAAGCTTTCTTT.

In its sample, this clone was seen once. This chain uses TRBV10-1 with TRBJ2-1, with 13 bases aligning to TRBD2. The CDR3 length is 16 residues. The V and J ends lost 3 bases and 10 bases, in that order; junction bases with no gene match: 9. Germline values: CDR1 WNHNN, CDR2 SYGVQD (reference sequence). The CDR3 here is CASSDPGTSGIGEQFF. CDR3 sequence (DNA): TGCGCCAGCAGTGACCCCGGGACTAGCGGGATCGGGGAGCAGTTCTTC.

This chain uses TRBV9 with TRBJ1-1; weak D call: TRBD1 (5 bases). V was cut by 3 bases and J by 10 bases, with 22 bases left in between. This CDR3 has 15 residues. In germline, CDR1 is SGDLS, CDR2 YYNGEE. Here the CDR3 reads CASSALRASSDGAFF. In DNA, the CDR3 is TGTGCCAGCAGCGCACTCAGGGCCTCTAGTGATGGAGCTTTCTTT.